Listed here are 14 T cell receptor beta chains from one sample, sequenced in a study of identical twins. TCRdb re-derived calls from the 5' RACE reads in MiXCR, one entry per CDR3 protein. The sample lists approximately 700,000 distinct CDR3 sequences, 15% to 20% seen once, with about an eighth in the top ten. These sequences were also reported in another study, on T cells expressing NK-cell markers.

The sequenced sample consisted of PBMCs. The receptors were sampled from a woman younger than 30 in good health.

V gene TRBV29-1 combines with J gene TRBJ2-3, with 9 positions matching TRBD1. This CDR3 is 15 amino acids long. Germline V gene lookup returns CDR1 SQVTM and CDR2 ANQGSEA. V was clipped by 8 bases and J by 4 bases; unmatched bases: 13. CDR3 nucleotide sequence: TGCAGCACCCAAAATCCGGGACAGGGCTCAGATACGCAGTATTTT. Amino acid sequence: CSTQNPGQGSDTQYF.

V is TRBV10-3 and J is TRBJ2-1; D assignment may be TRBD1 or TRBD2 (5 bases each). There are 13 residues in the CDR3. Between the trimmed V and J ends, which lost 6 bases and 7 bases, there was a span of 13 bases. Germline loops: CDR1 ENHRY, CDR2 SYGVKD. The CDR3 reads CAISGTAGNEQFF. CDR3 nucleotides: TGTGCCATCAGCGGGACGGCCGGTAATGAGCAGTTCTTC.

In its sample, this clonotype was seen a few times. V and J are TRBV11-2 and TRBJ1-2; D ambiguous. Trimming pared 5 bases from V and 8 bases from J, leaving 12 bases between. Germline loops: CDR1 SGHAT, CDR2 FQNNGV. This CDR3 spans 12 amino acids. The CDR3 region has the DNA TGTGCCAGCAGCCCATTCCTGGGCGGCTACACCTTC. Translation gives CASSPFLGGYTF.

This clonotype has just a few counts. This sequence joins TRBV6-2 or TRBV6-3 and TRBJ2-7; 7 bases are shared with TRBD2. The germline V gene has CDR1 MNHEY and CDR2 SVGEGT. J lost 6 bases, V lost 8 bases, and 10 bases had no gene match. The CDR3 is 13 residues long. CDR3 in amino acids: CASGPGLPREQYF. In DNA, the CDR3 is TGTGCCAGCGGTCCGGGACTACCACGCGAGCAGTACTTC.

This clonotype was seen a few times. The chain couples TRBV11-2 to TRBJ1-1; TRBD1 aligns across 7 bases. The junction had 8 bases not matched to a gene; V was cut back by 4 bases and J by 12 bases. The CDR3 runs 12 residues. Germline assignment: CDR1 SGHAT and CDR2 FQNNGV. As DNA, the CDR3 is TGTGCCAGCAGCTACACTACAGGGGATACTTTCTTT. Translated, it gives CASSYTTGDTFF.

The chain uses TRBV6-1 and TRBJ1-2, with TRBD1 as a possible D gene (6 bases). This CDR3 has 14 residues. Germline V gene data show CDR1 as MNHNS and CDR2 as SASEGT. The V and J ends lost 8 bases and 8 bases respectively, with 21 bases between them. In nucleotides, the CDR3 is TGTGCCAGCTTTTCAGGGGATGCAGCCCCGGGCTACACCTTC. Translated, it gives CASFSGDAAPGYTF.

The rearrangement uses TRBV30 and TRBJ2-2; D remains unclear. The V end lost 1 base, the J end lost 0 bases, and 15 bases lay between the germline ends. CDR1 and CDR2 (germline): GTSNPN, SVGIG (reference sequence). CDR3 length: 17 residues. The CDR3 protein is CAWSGLVLPANTGELFF. CDR3 sequence (DNA): TGTGCCTGGAGTGGTCTAGTCTTACCCGCGAACACCGGGGAGCTGTTTTTT.

The chain carries TRBV2 and TRBJ2-1, with 10 nucleotides matching TRBD1. Per germline, CDR1 SNHLY and CDR2 FYNNEI. V lost 5 bases to trimming and J lost 4 bases; unmatched junction nucleotides: 17. The CDR3 covers 19 residues. CDR3 in DNA: TGTGCCAGCAGTTTAAAGGGGCCAGGACAGGGGGTGGGGTACAATGAGCAGTTCTTC. Translated, it gives CASSLKGPGQGVGYNEQFF.

This clonotype was detected a few times. The chain couples TRBV12-3 or TRBV12-4 to TRBJ1-2; D gene unclear. V lost 2 bases to trimming and J lost 7 bases, with 8 bases between them. The CDR3 covers 12 residues. CDR3 in amino acids: CASSLTRFGYTF. The DNA of the CDR3 is TGTGCCAGCAGTTTAACCAGGTTTGGCTACACCTTC.

V and J are TRBV29-1 and TRBJ1-1; the D is unclear. The CDR3 spans 13 residues. The V and J ends lost 6 bases and 3 bases respectively, with 14 bases between them. Per germline, CDR1 SQVTM and CDR2 ANQGSEA. The CDR3 nucleotides are TGCAGCGTACGGTACCGGCTGGACACTGAAGCTTTCTTT. Translated, it gives CSVRYRLDTEAFF.

This clonotype has a count of ten or more. The chain combines TRBV10-3 with TRBJ2-3; 12 nucleotides agree with TRBD1. There are 16 residues in the CDR3. Trimming took 3 bases from V and 5 from J; bases not matched to a gene: 6. The germline gives CDR1 ENHRY, CDR2 SYGVKD. This chain's CDR3 is CAISEPGQGAKDTQYF. In DNA form, the CDR3 reads TGTGCCATCAGTGAACCGGGACAGGGGGCTAAAGATACGCAGTATTTT.

This clonotype showed up many times. V and J are TRBV6-1 and TRBJ1-5; the D is unclear. The V end lost 7 bases, the J end lost 5 bases, and 21 bases lay between the germline ends. Germline V gene lookup returns CDR1 MNHNS and CDR2 SASEGT. The CDR3 has 16 residues. In DNA, the CDR3 is TGTGCCAGCACTATTTTTGTGGTGGGGAAGGATCAGCCCCAGCATTTT. Amino acid sequence: CASTIFVVGKDQPQHF.

The chain is built from TRBV7-2 and TRBJ2-3; 14 nucleotides agree with TRBD2. The V gene end was trimmed by 4 bases and the J gene end by 2 bases; junction bases not matched to a gene: 5. Germline V CDR1 and CDR2: SGHTA, FQGNSA. CDR3 length: 17 amino acids. The CDR3 region has the DNA TGTGCCAGCAGCTCCCCGACTAGCGGGAGGGTCACAGATACGCAGTATTTT. This gives the protein CASSSPTSGRVTDTQYF.

This clonotype was counted only a few times. This chain uses TRBV12-3 or TRBV12-4 with TRBJ1-5; D unresolved. The V and J ends lost 4 bases and 11 bases respectively, with 18 bases between them. CDR3 size: 14 residues. The CDR3 region is CASSSSDRQRTQHF. DNA for the CDR3: TGTGCCAGCAGTTCATCCGATCGCCAGAGGACCCAGCATTTT.